The T cell receptor (beta chain) described here comes from a study of PD-L1 blockade in urothelial cancer. Turning to the study itself: Males with bladder-origin urothelial cancer made up about 90% of the roughly 29 patients. It was at 3 weeks (second dose) and 6 weeks after treatment start that blood was analyzed. Counts from blood samples showed a median of roughly 130,000 T cells.

Study-wide points: Enhanced expansion of tumor-associated blood clones at 3 weeks characterized durable-benefit patients.

Turning to this clone: Its antigen is as yet unknown.

Data came from immunoSEQ multiplex PCR; TCRdb stores just in-frame clones and leaves some out. Among more than 45,000 clones, approximately 80% were seen once, and the ten largest hold 3% to 4.5%. The TCR was taken from a man between 70 and 80 years old with urothelial cancer. Specimen: PBMCs, collected around atezolizumab (anti-PD-L1) treatment.

In DNA, the CDR3 is TGTGCCAGCAGCCTAGGGGGGGATCAGCCCCAGCATTTT. Translating gives CASSLGGDQPQHF. This sequence joins TRBV6-1 and TRBJ1-5, with D possibly being TRBD1 (6 bases). Trimming stripped 6 bases from V and 5 bases from J, with 11 bases between. CDR1 and CDR2 from the germline V gene are MNHNS and SASEGT. This CDR3 has 13 residues.